The clone carrying this T cell receptor beta chain was seen repeatedly, ten times or more. Its specificity is not known. Amplification of ligated cDNA took four PCR rounds with SP2 and nested alpha and beta constant primers. Each CDR3 protein gets one entry after TCRdb re-called the UMI-ligation and nested PCR reads with MiXCR. The sample lists around 37,000 distinct CDR3 sequences, 8% to 13% occurring once. Stated treatment: skin biopsy from PPD injection site in Mantoux-positive individual. A UMI-containing oligonucleotide was joined by 3' ligation to the TCR cDNA template. Tuberculin skin test biopsies were taken where PPD was injected in Mantoux-positive people. Reverse transcription used DNase-treated unsorted total RNA, aiming for roughly 1 to 1000 ng. The record originates from a study of naive and memory T cell subsets. Study-wide results and limits: Reportedly, tuberculin skin test sites gave far more TCRs than other biopsies.

V was clipped by 0 bases and J by 3 bases; unmatched bases: 11. This CDR3 region has 17 residues. Germline lookup yields CDR1 DFQATT and CDR2 SNEGSKA (reference sequence). This specimen was skin, taken from a tuberculin skin test site. This TCR came from an adult in good health. This sequence joins TRBV20-1 and TRBJ2-3, with 8 bases fitting TRBD2. In DNA form, the CDR3 reads TGCAGTGCTAGAGACAGGACTAGCCGGGGGAGAACAGATACGCAGTATTTT. Protein product: CSARDRTSRGRTDTQYF.